These 32 T cell receptor beta chains came from one sample sequenced in a study of vaccination effects on CD4 cells after COVID-19. Isolating CD4+ T cells followed roughly ten days of culture. The vaccine given was either BNT162b2 or mRNA-1273, in two doses. Their target antigens are unknown. Profiling relied on immunoSEQ multiplex PCR, and the TCRdb table lists in-frame clones only, not all of them. The repertoire holds tens of thousands of clones, with roughly four fifths as singletons. The starting material was CD4+ T cells from PBMCs cultured without peptide, obtained after COVID-19 vaccination. These receptors were taken from a human donor who received a COVID-19 vaccine.

This chain joins TRBV6-5 and TRBJ1-1; TRBD1 aligns across 9 bases. V was pared by 5 bases and J by 11 bases, with 6 bases of the junction left unmatched. The CDR3 length is 12 residues. Germline V lookup: CDR1 MNHEY, CDR2 SVGAGI. CDR3 in DNA: TGTGCCAGCAGTCCGGGACAGGGAGTTGCTTTCTTT. Translated, it gives CASSPGQGVAFF.

This chain uses TRBV5-4 with TRBJ2-5, with D tentatively TRBD1 (5 bases). V lost 2 bases to trimming and J lost 0 bases, with 8 bases between them. This CDR3 has 14 amino acids. Germline V lookup: CDR1 SGHNT, CDR2 YYREEE (reference sequence). The CDR3, as DNA: TGTGCCAGCAGCTTTTCAGGGTACCAAGAGACCCAGTACTTC. It codes for CASSFSGYQETQYF. Complete variable domain (other parts from reference TRBV5-4 and TRBJ2-5): ETGVTQSPTHLIKTRGQQVTLRCSSQSGHNTVSWYQQALGQGPQFIFQYYREEENGRGNFPPRFSGLQFPNYSSELNVNALELDDSALYLCASSFSGYQETQYFGPGTRLLVL.

This clone was recorded a few times. The chain joins TRBV4-1 to TRBJ2-3; 10 nucleotides agree with TRBD2. This CDR3 has 15 residues. With 7 bases clipped from V and 5 bases from J, the junction kept 9 bases outside the gene matches. The V gene's germline CDR1 is MGHRA and CDR2 YSYEKL. The CDR3 sequence is CASKLEREGIDTQYF. The CDR3 region has the DNA TGCGCCAGCAAACTCGAGCGGGAGGGAATAGATACGCAGTATTTT.

This clone was found a few times. V is TRBV12-5 and J is TRBJ1-4; D gene uncertain. The CDR3 has 19 amino acids. Germline V gives CDR1 LGHNT, CDR2 FRNRAP. The V and J ends lost 6 bases and 6 bases respectively, with 29 bases between them. In nucleotides, the CDR3 is TGTGCTAGTGGCCGCTCCTTAGGGTTAAGATCGGCAGGTTATGAAAAACTGTTTTTT. This gives the protein CASGRSLGLRSAGYEKLFF. Drawing the rest from reference TRBV12-5 and TRBJ1-4, the complete variable domain is DARVTQTPRHKVTEMGQEVTMRCQPILGHNTVFWYRQTMMQGLELLAYFRNRAPLDDSGMPKDRFSAEMPDATLATLKIQPSEPRDSAVYFCASGRSLGLRSAGYEKLFFGSGTQLSVL.

The J gene is TRBJ2-6, the V gene TRBV9, with D possibly matching TRBD1 (6 bases). Per the germline V gene, CDR1 is SGDLS and CDR2 is YYNGEE. The CDR3 runs 18 residues. V was cut by 4 bases and J by 2 bases, with 19 bases left in between. The CDR3 is CASSPRGSGATGANVLTF. The CDR3 nucleotides read TGTGCCAGCAGCCCAAGAGGATCAGGGGCCACTGGGGCCAACGTCCTGACTTTC. Looking up the rest from reference TRBV9 and TRBJ2-6 gives the full variable domain: DSGVTQTPKHLITATGQRVTLRCSPRSGDLSVYWYQQSLDQGLQFLIQYYNGEERAKGNILERFSAQQFPDLHSELNLSSLELGDSALYFCASSPRGSGATGANVLTFGAGSRLTVL.

J is TRBJ2-5 and V is TRBV28; weak D call: TRBD2 (6 bases). Germline values: CDR1 MDHEN, CDR2 SYDVKM. V was clipped by 5 bases and J by 5 bases, with 12 bases between them. The CDR3 length is 13 residues. Here the CDR3 DNA reads TGTGCCAGCAGTAGGAGGGGAAGGGAGACCCAGTACTTC. Amino acid sequence: CASSRRGRETQYF.

The rearrangement links TRBV19 to TRBJ2-6; D might be TRBD1 (6 bases). Deletions cut 6 bases from V and 2 bases from J, with 8 bases between. The CDR3 contains 14 residues. Germline CDR1 and CDR2: LNHDA and SQIVND (reference sequence). CDR3 residues: CASSRGAGANVLTF. The CDR3 coding sequence is TGTGCCAGTAGCAGGGGCGCTGGGGCCAACGTCCTGACTTTC. Full variable domain (missing parts from reference TRBV19 and TRBJ2-6): DGGITQSPKYLFRKEGQNVTLSCEQNLNHDAMYWYRQDPGQGLRLIYYSQIVNDFQKGDIAEGYSVSREKKESFPLTVTSAQKNPTAFYLCASSRGAGANVLTFGAGSRLTVL.

The rearrangement links TRBV30 to TRBJ2-4; 7 positions match TRBD2. V lost 3 bases to trimming and J lost 9 bases; unmatched junction nucleotides: 14. Germline CDR1 GTSNPN, CDR2 SVGIG (reference sequence). The CDR3 is made up of 15 amino acids. Here the CDR3 reads CAWSPGGGTGRIQYF. In nucleotides, the CDR3 is TGTGCCTGGAGCCCTGGGGGGGGGACGGGACGCATTCAGTACTTC.

The sample holds a few counts of this clone. The rearrangement links TRBV5-1 to TRBJ1-2, with D uncertain. The germline CDR1 and CDR2 sequences are SGHRS and YFSETQ. The length of the CDR3 is 13 residues. Trimming removed 0 bases at V and 8 bases at J, with 11 bases between. In DNA form, the CDR3 reads TGCGCCAGCAGCTTGGTCTCTTCGGGGGGCTACACCTTC. It translates to CASSLVSSGGYTF. The complete variable domain, with remaining parts taken from reference TRBV5-1 and TRBJ1-2, reads KAGVTQTPRYLIKTRGQQVTLSCSPISGHRSVSWYQQTPGQGLQFLFEYFSETQRNKGNFPGRFSGRQFSNSRSEMNVSTLELGDSALYLCASSLVSSGGYTFGSGTRLTVV.

The rearrangement uses TRBV2 and TRBJ2-1; D perhaps matches TRBD1 (6 bases). The CDR3 extends over 13 amino acids. V was pared by 2 bases and J by 8 bases, with 10 bases between. Germline-derived CDR1 and CDR2 are SNHLY and FYNNEI. The CDR3 loop is CASSEKYRDEQFF. CDR3 DNA sequence: TGTGCCAGCAGTGAAAAATACAGGGATGAGCAGTTCTTC.

J is TRBJ2-5 and V is TRBV5-1; D is undetermined. V lost 3 bases and J 3 bases, leaving 12 bases between the germline ends. Germline V gene sequence: CDR1 SGHRS, CDR2 YFSETQ. CDR3 length: 14 amino acids. CDR3 bases: TGCGCCAGCAGCTACGGCACCAAAGAAGAGACCCAGTACTTC. Its protein is CASSYGTKEETQYF.

The V and J genes are TRBV18 and TRBJ2-7; 9 bases line up with TRBD2. The V segment lost 2 bases and the J segment 6 bases; nucleotides outside the gene matches: 2. Germline loops: CDR1 KGHSH, CDR2 LQKENI. There are 13 residues in the CDR3. The DNA for the CDR3 is TGTGCCAGCTCACCAGGACTAGCGTTCGAGCAGTACGTC. As protein: CASSPGLAFEQYV.

This clone is a singleton in its sample. This sequence joins TRBV6-7 and TRBJ2-1; D not resolved. TRBV6-7 is noted as an ORF with a role that remains uncertain. With 6 bases removed from V and 4 bases from J, the gap between germline ends came to 13 bases. The CDR3 runs 14 residues. CDR3 sequence (DNA): TGTGCCAGCAGCGAAATGCACCCTTACAATGAGCAGTTCTTC. Amino acid sequence: CASSEMHPYNEQFF.

The chain joins TRBV5-1 to TRBJ1-1; the D gene is possibly TRBD1 (6 bases). CDR3 length: 16 amino acids. Germline loops: CDR1 SGHRS, CDR2 YFSETQ. V lost 2 bases and J 0 bases, leaving 14 bases between the germline ends. The CDR3 loop is CASSLSDSTLNTEAFF. The DNA of the CDR3 is TGCGCCAGCAGCTTATCGGACAGTACATTGAACACTGAAGCTTTCTTT.

This clone appeared once. This chain connects TRBV30 to TRBJ1-1, with no clear D. CDR1 is GTSNPN, CDR2 SVGIG, per germline (reference sequence). This CDR3 has 13 amino acids. V dropped 2 bases and J dropped 0 bases, with 7 bases sitting between them. The CDR3 DNA sequence: TGTGCCTGGAGTAGTCAACTGAACACTGAAGCTTTCTTT. As protein: CAWSSQLNTEAFF. Complete variable domain (other parts from reference TRBV30 and TRBJ1-1): SQTIHQWPATLVQPVGSPLSLECTVEGTSNPNLYWYRQAAGRGLQLLFYSVGIGQISSEVPQNLSASRPQDRQFILSSKKLLLSDSGFYLCAWSSQLNTEAFFGQGTRLTVV.

The CDR3 nucleotides read TGTGCCAGCAGCTTGGGCCCGACTAGCACAGATACGCAGTATTTT. Protein: CASSLGPTSTDTQYF. The chain employs TRBV7-2 and TRBJ2-3; D is unclear. This CDR3 is built from 15 residues. The germline V and J ends were trimmed by 3 bases and 0 bases, with 10 bases remaining between them. The germline CDR1 and CDR2 sequences are SGHTA and FQGNSA.

The genes are TRBV2 and TRBJ2-2; the match to TRBD1 covers 7 bases. The CDR3 consists of 15 residues. Germline values: CDR1 SNHLY, CDR2 FYNNEI. J was trimmed by 8 bases and V by 7 bases; bases with no gene match: 13. This CDR3 reads CASTTWTGRNGELFF. DNA of the CDR3: TGTGCCAGCACTACCTGGACAGGCCGAAATGGGGAGCTGTTTTTT.

The V call is TRBV29-1, the J call TRBJ2-5; D perhaps matches TRBD1 (5 bases). This CDR3 is 14 amino acids long. Per germline, CDR1 SQVTM and CDR2 ANQGSEA. V lost 6 bases to trimming and J lost 5 bases, with 19 bases between them. CDR3 loop: CSVALHQGQETQYF. The CDR3 nucleotides read TGCAGCGTGGCCCTCCATCAGGGCCAGGAGACCCAGTACTTC. The full variable domain, with the rest looked up from reference TRBV29-1 and TRBJ2-5, is SAVISQKPSRDICQRGTSLTIQCQVDSQVTMMFWYRQQPGQSLTLIATANQGSEATYESGFVIDKFPISRPNLTFSTLTVSNMSPEDSSIYLCSVALHQGQETQYFGPGTRLLVL.

V gene TRBV2 combines with J gene TRBJ2-7; TRBD1 might be the D (5 bases). Germline CDR1 reads SNHLY; CDR2 reads FYNNEI. CDR3 length: 12 amino acids. Trimming removed 4 bases at V and 3 bases at J, with 7 bases between. The CDR3 sequence: CASSVQGYEQYV. In DNA form, the CDR3 reads TGTGCCAGCAGTGTGCAGGGCTACGAGCAGTACGTC.

The J gene is TRBJ2-5, the V gene TRBV10-2; 7 bases line up with TRBD1. The length of the CDR3 is 13 residues. Germline CDR1 and CDR2: WSHSY and SAAADI. J lost 2 bases, V lost 7 bases, and 4 bases had no gene match. The CDR3 DNA is TGCGCCAGCATGAGGGGGCTACAAGAGACCCAGTACTTC. Its protein is CASMRGLQETQYF.

J is TRBJ2-3 and V is TRBV4-3, with 7 bases identical to TRBD1. This CDR3 spans 16 amino acids. Trimming at V came to 6 bases and at J to 4 bases, leaving 13 bases not matched to a gene. CDR1 is LGHNA, CDR2 YSLEER, per germline. CDR3 residues: CASSQHSRDSADTQYF. As DNA, the CDR3 is TGCGCCAGCAGTCAACATTCCCGGGACAGCGCAGATACGCAGTATTTT.

The chain carries TRBV5-5 and TRBJ2-3; a possible D gene is TRBD2 (5 bases). This CDR3 comprises 14 residues. With 4 bases removed from V and 2 bases from J, the gap between germline ends came to 11 bases. Looked up from germline, CDR1 is SGHKS and CDR2 is YYEKEE (reference sequence). CDR3 in amino acids: CASSVRGDTDTQYF. DNA of the CDR3: TGTGCCAGCAGCGTCCGGGGAGACACAGATACGCAGTATTTT.

The chain has TRBV19 and TRBJ2-7; D gene ambiguous. The CDR3 is made up of 11 amino acids. V was trimmed by 4 bases and J by 5 bases, leaving 6 bases between them. CDR1 is LNHDA and CDR2 is SQIVND in the germline V gene (reference sequence). The CDR3 nucleotides are TGTGCCAGTAGTAATGGCCACGAGCAGTACGTC. Translating it yields CASSNGHEQYV.

The rearrangement links TRBV7-8 to TRBJ1-1, with 11 bases matching TRBD1. V dropped 5 bases and J dropped 4; count of bases not matched to a gene: 9. CDR3 length: 16 amino acids. Germline V lookup: CDR1 SGHVS, CDR2 FQNEAQ. The CDR3 reads CASSPGTGGWSTEAFF. CDR3 sequence (DNA): TGTGCCAGCAGCCCAGGGACAGGGGGTTGGAGCACTGAAGCTTTCTTT.

The chain carries TRBV11-2 and TRBJ1-5; possibly TRBD1 for D (5 bases). The CDR3 is 14 amino acids. The germline CDR1 and CDR2 sequences are SGHAT and FQNNGV. V lost 5 bases and J lost 4, with 12 bases in between. CDR3: CASSLAEGNQPQHF. CDR3 coding DNA: TGTGCCAGCAGCCTAGCCGAGGGGAATCAGCCCCAGCATTTT.

V gene TRBV19 combines with J gene TRBJ2-1; 9 bases map to TRBD2. V gave up 6 bases and J gave up 5 bases; unmatched junction bases: 8. The CDR3 spans 15 residues. Per the germline V gene, CDR1 is LNHDA and CDR2 is SQIVND (reference sequence). CDR3 nucleotides: TGTGCCAGTAGGGGACTAGCTATAACACACAATGAGCAGTTCTTC. Translating gives CASRGLAITHNEQFF.

A few counts support this clone. This chain joins TRBV3-1 (or the pseudogene TRBV3-2) and TRBJ1-5; no definite D call. Germline CDR1 is LGHDT and CDR2 is YNNKEL (reference sequence). V was clipped by 2 bases and J by 3 bases, with 5 bases between them. There are 13 residues in the CDR3. For the CDR3, the DNA is TGTGCCAGCAGCCAAACGCTCAATCAGCCCCAGCATTTT. Amino acid sequence: CASSQTLNQPQHF.

The chain is built from TRBV19 and TRBJ2-3, with D uncertain. This CDR3 region has 13 residues. Germline-derived CDR1 and CDR2 are LNHDA and SQIVND (reference sequence). Trimming removed 11 bases from V and 4 bases from J, with 16 bases in between. CDR3 bases: TGTGCCTCGAACGAACGAACGGCAGATACGCAGTATTTT. Residues: CASNERTADTQYF.

This chain links TRBV12-5 with TRBJ1-4; weak D call: TRBD1 (5 bases). V lost 2 bases and J lost 6, with 16 bases in between. The CDR3 loop spans 16 amino acids. CDR1 is LGHNT and CDR2 is FRNRAP in the germline V gene. The CDR3 nucleotides read TGTGCTAGTGGTTTGTCGCCCGGGACGGCAGATGAAAAACTGTTTTTT. This sequence encodes CASGLSPGTADEKLFF.

This chain connects TRBV23-1 to TRBJ1-2, with D possibly matching TRBD1 (5 bases). TRBV23-1 is an ORF, and what it does is uncertain. The length of the CDR3 is 16 residues. V lost 2 bases and J 4 bases, leaving 17 bases between the germline ends. Here the CDR3 DNA reads TGCGCCAGCAGTCAACCCGGGACCACACGACTCTATGGCTACACCTTC. This sequence encodes CASSQPGTTRLYGYTF.

This rearrangement joins TRBV2 to TRBJ2-7, with D perhaps TRBD2 (5 bases). The germline V and J ends were trimmed by 2 bases and 1 base, with 12 bases remaining between them. The CDR3 has 15 amino acids. Germline lookup yields CDR1 SNHLY and CDR2 FYNNEI. This CDR3 reads CASSELGVSSYEQYV. DNA for the CDR3: TGTGCCAGCAGTGAACTCGGGGTCTCATCCTACGAGCAGTACGTC.

The DNA of the CDR3 is TGTGCCAGCAGCCTTAACAGGGGAGGGAATGAGCAGTTCTTC. This translates into CASSLNRGGNEQFF. V and J are TRBV2 and TRBJ2-1, with D perhaps given as TRBD1 or TRBD2 (7 bases each). Per the germline V gene, CDR1 is SNHLY and CDR2 is FYNNEI. This CDR3 region has 14 residues. Trimming cost V 6 bases and J 7 bases, with 16 bases left between them.